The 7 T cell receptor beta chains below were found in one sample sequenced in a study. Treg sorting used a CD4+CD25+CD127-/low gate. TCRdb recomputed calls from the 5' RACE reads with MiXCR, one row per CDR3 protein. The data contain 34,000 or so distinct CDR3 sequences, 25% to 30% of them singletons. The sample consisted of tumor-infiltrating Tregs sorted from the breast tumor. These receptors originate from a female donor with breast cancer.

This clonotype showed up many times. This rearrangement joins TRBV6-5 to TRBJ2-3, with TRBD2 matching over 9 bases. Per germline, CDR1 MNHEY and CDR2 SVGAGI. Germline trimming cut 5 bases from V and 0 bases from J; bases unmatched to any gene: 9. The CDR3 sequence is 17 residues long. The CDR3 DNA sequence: TGTGCCAGCAGTCGATACTCCACTAGCGGGAGCACAGATACGCAGTATTTT. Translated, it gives CASSRYSTSGSTDTQYF.

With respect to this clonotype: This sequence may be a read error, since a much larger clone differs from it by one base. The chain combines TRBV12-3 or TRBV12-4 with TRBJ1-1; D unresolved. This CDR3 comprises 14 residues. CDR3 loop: CASSLMVGSTEASF. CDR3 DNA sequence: TGTGCCAGCAGTTTAATGGTCGGATCCACTGAAGCTTCCTTT.

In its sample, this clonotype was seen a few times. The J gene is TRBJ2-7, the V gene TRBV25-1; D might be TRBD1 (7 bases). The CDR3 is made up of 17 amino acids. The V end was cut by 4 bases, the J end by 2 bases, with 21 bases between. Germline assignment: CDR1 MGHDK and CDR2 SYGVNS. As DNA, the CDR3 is TGTGCCAGCAGTGGACAGAGGGCGGGGACAGTAACCTACGAGCAGTACTTC. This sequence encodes CASSGQRAGTVTYEQYF.

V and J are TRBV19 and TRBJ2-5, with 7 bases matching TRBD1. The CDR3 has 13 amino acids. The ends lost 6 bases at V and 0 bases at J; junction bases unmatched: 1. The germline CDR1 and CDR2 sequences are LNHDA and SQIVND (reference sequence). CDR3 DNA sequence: TGTGCCAGTAGGGACAGGAACCAAGAGACCCAGTACTTC. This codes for CASRDRNQETQYF.

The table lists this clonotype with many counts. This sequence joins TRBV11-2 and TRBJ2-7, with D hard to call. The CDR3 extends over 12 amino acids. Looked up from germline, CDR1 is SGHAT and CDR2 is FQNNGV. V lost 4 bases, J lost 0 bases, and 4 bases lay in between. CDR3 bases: TGTGCCAGCAGCTACAGCTCCTACGAGCAGTACTTC. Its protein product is CASSYSSYEQYF.

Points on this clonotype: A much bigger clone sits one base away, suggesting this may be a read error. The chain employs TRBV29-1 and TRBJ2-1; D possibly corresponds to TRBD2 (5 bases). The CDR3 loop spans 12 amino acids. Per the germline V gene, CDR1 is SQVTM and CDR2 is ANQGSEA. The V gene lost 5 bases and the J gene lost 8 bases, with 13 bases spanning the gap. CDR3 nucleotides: TGCAGCGTTCGGAGGAATGGGGATGAGCAGTTCTTC. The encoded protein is CSVRRNGDEQFF.

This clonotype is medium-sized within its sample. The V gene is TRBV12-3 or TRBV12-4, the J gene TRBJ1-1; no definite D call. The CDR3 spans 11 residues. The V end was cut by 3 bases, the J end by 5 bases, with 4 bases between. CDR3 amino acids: CASSFGTEAFF. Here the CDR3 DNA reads TGTGCCAGCAGTTTTGGAACTGAAGCTTTCTTT.